The clone carrying this T cell receptor (beta chain) was picked up many times. A second PCR, run for about 6 to 12 cycles, used a sample-barcoded 5' primer plus a J-beta primer mix. Using its own MiXCR run on the 5' RACE reads, TCRdb lists one record per CDR3 protein. Here the sample spans about 1.5 million distinct CDR3 sequences, approximately 43% being singletons. The CDR3 has 13 amino acids. The V gene lost 6 bases and the J gene lost 5 bases, with 14 bases spanning the gap. The sample is drawn from a study of blood T cells in healthy people across ages. The sequencing sample was made of blood. The rearrangement links TRBV12-3 or TRBV12-4 to TRBJ2-7, with D uncertain. The clonotype was recovered from a woman aged 18 to 35 in good health. CDR3 protein: CASSPSRPHEQYF. The CDR3 bases are TGTGCCAGCAGCCCCTCAAGGCCGCACGAGCAGTACTTC.